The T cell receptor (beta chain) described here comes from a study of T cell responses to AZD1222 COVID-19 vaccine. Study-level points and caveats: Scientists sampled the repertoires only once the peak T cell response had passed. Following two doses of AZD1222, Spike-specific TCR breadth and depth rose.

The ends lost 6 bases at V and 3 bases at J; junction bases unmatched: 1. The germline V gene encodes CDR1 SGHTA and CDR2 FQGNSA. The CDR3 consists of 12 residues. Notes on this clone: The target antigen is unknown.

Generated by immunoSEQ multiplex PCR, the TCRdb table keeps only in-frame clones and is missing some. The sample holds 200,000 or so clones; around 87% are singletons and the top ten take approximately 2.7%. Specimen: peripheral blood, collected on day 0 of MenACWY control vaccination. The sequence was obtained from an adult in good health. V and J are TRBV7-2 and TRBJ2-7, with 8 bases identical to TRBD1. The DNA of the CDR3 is TGTGCCAGCAGAGACAGGGGCTACGAGCAGTACTTC. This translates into CASRDRGYEQYF.